Each of the 2 T cell receptor beta chains below was sequenced from the same sample in a study of early T cells in non-severe SARS-CoV-2 infection. TCRdb used MiXCR to reprocess the 5' RACE reads, holding one entry per CDR3 protein. The sample consists of fewer than 25,000 distinct CDR3 sequences, over 4% of them appearing once. Input material: whole blood. The receptors shown here come from an adult who was a healthcare worker with PCR-confirmed SARS-CoV-2 infection or an uninfected control (not recorded which).

This clonotype appeared many times. This chain links TRBV5-4 with TRBJ2-1; tentative D call: TRBD1 (6 bases). V dropped 0 bases and J dropped 1 base, with 8 bases sitting between them. Germline CDR1 and CDR2: SGHNT and YYREEE (reference sequence). The CDR3 is made up of 15 amino acids. The CDR3 DNA sequence: TGTGCCAGCAGCTTGGGGACAGCGTCCTACAATGAGCAGTTCTTC. Protein product: CASSLGTASYNEQFF.

The genes are TRBV18 and TRBJ2-1; tentative D call: TRBD2 (5 bases). Trimming took 4 bases from V and 6 from J, leaving 16 bases between them. The CDR3 runs to 15 residues. CDR1 and CDR2 from the germline V gene are KGHSH and LQKENI. The CDR3 sequence: CASSQTGRPSNEQFF. CDR3 DNA sequence: TGTGCCAGCTCACAAACGGGAAGACCATCCAATGAGCAGTTCTTC.